The 4 T cell receptor beta chains reported below all come from one sample, sequenced in a study of blood T cells in healthy people across ages. A second PCR of 7 to 11 cycles used a sample-barcoded 5' primer and a J-beta primer mix. Each CDR3 protein gets one entry after TCRdb re-called the 5' RACE reads with MiXCR. The sample lists over 1,500,000 distinct CDR3 sequences; 35% to 50% were seen once. Sequences were obtained from blood. The receptors here all came from a human donor in good health.

The chain uses TRBV2 and TRBJ1-2; D is undetermined. Germline-derived CDR1 and CDR2 are SNHLY and FYNNEI. The CDR3 sequence is 10 residues long. The V end lost 8 bases, the J end lost 5 bases, and 6 bases lay between the germline ends. The CDR3, as DNA: TGTGCCAGCTCGGCTTATGGCTACACCTTC. Amino acid sequence: CASSAYGYTF. Looking up the rest from reference TRBV2 and TRBJ1-2 gives the full variable domain: EPEVTQTPSHQVTQMGQEVILRCVPISNHLYFYWYRQILGQKVEFLVSFYNNEISEKSEIFDDQFSVERPDGSNFTLKIRSTKLEDSAMYFCASSAYGYTFGSGTRLTVV.

The V and J genes are TRBV5-1 and TRBJ2-1; D perhaps matches TRBD1 (6 bases). V gave up 0 bases and J gave up 5 bases, with 12 bases separating them. This CDR3 has 15 amino acids. CDR1 is SGHRS and CDR2 is YFSETQ in the germline V gene. CDR3 amino acids: CASSLAQGTHNEQFF. In nucleotides, the CDR3 is TGCGCCAGCAGCTTGGCCCAGGGGACACACAATGAGCAGTTCTTC.

This clonotype has only a few counts. This sequence joins TRBV12-3 or TRBV12-4 and TRBJ1-1; D uncertain. V was pared by 4 bases and J by 3 bases, with 9 bases between. This CDR3 is 13 amino acids long. CDR3 DNA: TGTGCCAGCAGTTCCTTCGGATACACTGAAGCTTTCTTT. The encoded protein is CASSSFGYTEAFF.

The chain has TRBV4-1 and TRBJ2-7; 8 bases map to TRBD1. Germline lookup yields CDR1 MGHRA and CDR2 YSYEKL. The CDR3 sequence is 16 residues long. Germline trimming cut 1 base from V and 2 bases from J; bases unmatched to any gene: 7. CDR3 region: CASSQGTGTGTYEQYF. The CDR3 nucleotides read TGCGCCAGCAGCCAAGGGACAGGGACGGGCACCTACGAGCAGTACTTC.